This section outlines one T cell receptor beta chain sequence together with its context. Samples were assayed with immunoSEQ v3.0 at survey level. TCRdb keeps only in-frame clones here, not all; method: immunoSEQ multiplex PCR. The table has approximately 34,000 clones, roughly 80% seen once; the top ten hold 5.5% to 6.5%. These data are taken from a study of long-term antiretroviral therapy in people with HIV. The specimen was unsorted PBMCs, collected 1 year after starting antiretroviral therapy. The clonotype comes from a man aged 18 to 35 with HIV.

The CDR3 is CASSPGHGEGYTF. CDR3 sequence (DNA): TGTGCCAGCTCACCAGGGCACGGTGAGGGCTACACCTTC. The chain has TRBV18 and TRBJ1-2; D not resolved. Looked up from germline, CDR1 is KGHSH and CDR2 is LQKENI. Trimming took 2 bases from V and 8 from J, leaving 12 bases between them. The CDR3 is 13 amino acids.